The rows below give T cell receptor beta chains drawn from one sample of a study of shared clonotypes between healthy human individuals. Assay: immunoSEQ multiplex PCR; the TCRdb copy retains only in-frame clones and omits some. The sample lists under 600,000 clones, around 76% seen once, with approximately 12% in the top ten. The sequenced sample consisted of PBMCs. The receptors derive from a woman in her thirties or forties in good health. Some clones in this sample may be carry-over from other donors' samples. The CDR3 runs from the conserved cysteine through the conserved F or W. The D gene is left open where the match is weak. Not every row has a clone size; where given, it reads once, few, many or a size class.

v_gene: TRBV19; d_gene: TRBD2; abundance: NA; j_gene: TRBJ2-2; CDR3nt: TGTGCCAGTACAGGACTAGATTTTTCCGGGGAGCTGTTTTTT; CDR3aa: CASTGLDFSGELFF
v_gene: TRBV11-2; d_gene: TRBD2; abundance: NA; j_gene: TRBJ2-5; CDR3nt: TGTGCCAGCAGCTCGTCTAGCGGGAGGGCCGTTGAGACCCAGTACTTC; CDR3aa: CASSSSSGRAVETQYF
v_gene: TRBV28; d_gene: TRBD2; abundance: NA; j_gene: TRBJ2-1; CDR3nt: TGTGCCAGCAATGGGGACCAGACTAGCGGGAGTTTTCATAGTGAGCAGTTCTTC; CDR3aa: CASNGDQTSGSFHSEQFF
v_gene: TRBV4-1; d_gene: TRBD2; abundance: once; j_gene: TRBJ2-1; CDR3nt: TGCGCCAGCAGCCACCCACTAGCGGGAGAGGTGCAGTTCTTC; CDR3aa: CASSHPLAGEVQFF
v_gene: TRBV29-1; d_gene: TRBD1; abundance: NA; j_gene: TRBJ2-3; CDR3nt: TGCAGCGTTATGACCGGGACAGGGAACACAGATACGCAGTATTTT; CDR3aa: CSVMTGTGNTDTQYF
v_gene: TRBV6-1; d_gene: NA; abundance: NA; j_gene: TRBJ1-3; CDR3nt: TGTGCCAGCAGTGAAGGAACAGGAAACACCATATATTTT; CDR3aa: CASSEGTGNTIYF
v_gene: TRBV20-1; d_gene: NA; abundance: few; j_gene: TRBJ2-7; CDR3nt: TGCAGTGCTGAAAGATACGAGCAGTACTTC; CDR3aa: CSAERYEQYF
v_gene: TRBV7-9; d_gene: TRBD2; abundance: NA; j_gene: TRBJ2-1; CDR3nt: TGTGCCAGCAGCTTCGGGGGGACGTCCTACAATGAGCAGTTCTTC; CDR3aa: CASSFGGTSYNEQFF
v_gene: TRBV5-1; d_gene: NA; abundance: NA; j_gene: TRBJ2-3; CDR3nt: TGCGCCAGCAGCCCTACCGGAATGGGGAGCACAGATACGCAGTATTTT; CDR3aa: CASSPTGMGSTDTQYF
v_gene: TRBV5-1; d_gene: TRBD2; abundance: NA; j_gene: TRBJ2-3; CDR3nt: TGCGCCAGCAGCCCCGGGATAGCGGGAGGTAGTGCAGATACGCAGTATTTT; CDR3aa: CASSPGIAGGSADTQYF
v_gene: TRBV28; d_gene: TRBD1; abundance: once; j_gene: TRBJ1-2; CDR3nt: TGTGCCAGCAGTTTAGCCCTAATAGGACAGGGCGGCTATGGCTACACCTTC; CDR3aa: CASSLALIGQGGYGYTF
v_gene: TRBV29-1; d_gene: TRBD1; abundance: NA; j_gene: TRBJ1-1; CDR3nt: TGCAGCGTGGGGGACAGGGGCTCCGAAGGAGCTTTCTTT; CDR3aa: CSVGDRGSEGAFF
v_gene: TRBV7-2; d_gene: TRBD2; abundance: NA; j_gene: TRBJ2-7; CDR3nt: TGTGCCAGCAGCCCCTCACTCTTTGGACGGGAGGGCCCTTACGAGCAGTACTTC; CDR3aa: CASSPSLFGREGPYEQYF
v_gene: TRBV7-3; d_gene: TRBD1; abundance: once; j_gene: TRBJ1-1; CDR3nt: TGTGCCAGCAGCTCTCCCGACAGGGGCTTGGGCAACACTGAAGCTTTCTTT; CDR3aa: CASSSPDRGLGNTEAFF
v_gene: TRBV18; d_gene: NA; abundance: NA; j_gene: TRBJ1-1; CDR3nt: TGTGCCAGCTCACCAATCGTCCCAGTCACACCGAACACTGAAGCTTTCTTT; CDR3aa: CASSPIVPVTPNTEAFF
v_gene: TRBV7-9; d_gene: NA; abundance: many; j_gene: TRBJ2-7; CDR3nt: TGTGCCAGCAGCTTATCTCCTTTGGGAGTCGATTTCCTACGTGAGCAGTACTTC; CDR3aa: CASSLSPLGVDFLREQYF
v_gene: TRBV28; d_gene: TRBD2; abundance: NA; j_gene: TRBJ2-3; CDR3nt: TGTGCCAGCAGTTCTATCCTAGCGGGAGCCCACTCACCCACAGATACGCAGTATTTT; CDR3aa: CASSSILAGAHSPTDTQYF
v_gene: TRBV4-3; d_gene: TRBD1; abundance: once; j_gene: TRBJ1-3; CDR3nt: TGCGCCAGCAGCCAAGTAATTACAGGGGGCACTGGAAACACCATATATTTT; CDR3aa: CASSQVITGGTGNTIYF
v_gene: TRBV30; d_gene: TRBD2; abundance: NA; j_gene: TRBJ2-2; CDR3nt: TGTGCCTGGAGTGTACTGGGGGAGGGCCACACCGGGGAGCTGTTTTTT; CDR3aa: CAWSVLGEGHTGELFF
v_gene: TRBV4-2; d_gene: NA; abundance: once; j_gene: TRBJ2-7; CDR3nt: TGTGCCAGCAGCCAAGGAGTAACCCACTCCTACGAGCAGTACTTC; CDR3aa: CASSQGVTHSYEQYF
v_gene: TRBV5-4; d_gene: NA; abundance: medium-sized; j_gene: TRBJ1-2; CDR3nt: TGTGCCAGCAGCTTGGTAACCGGCTATGGCTACACCTTC; CDR3aa: CASSLVTGYGYTF
v_gene: TRBV28; d_gene: NA; abundance: NA; j_gene: TRBJ1-4; CDR3nt: TGTGCCAGCAGTTTTGTCCGGCCGGGTCAAGGGAAGGAAAAACTGTTTTTT; CDR3aa: CASSFVRPGQGKEKLFF
v_gene: TRBV7-8; d_gene: TRBD1; abundance: NA; j_gene: TRBJ2-7; CDR3nt: TGTGCCAGCAGTTCACGGGGGGACAGGGGAAACGAGCAGTACTTC; CDR3aa: CASSSRGDRGNEQYF
v_gene: TRBV18; d_gene: TRBD2; abundance: NA; j_gene: TRBJ2-2; CDR3nt: TGTGCCAGCTCACAAACTAGCGGGAGGCACACCGGGGAGCTGTTTTTT; CDR3aa: CASSQTSGRHTGELFF
v_gene: TRBV10-3; d_gene: TRBD1; abundance: few; j_gene: TRBJ1-2; CDR3nt: TGTGCCATCAGTGTGGACAGGGAATATGGCTACACCTTC; CDR3aa: CAISVDREYGYTF
v_gene: TRBV19; d_gene: TRBD1; abundance: medium-sized; j_gene: TRBJ1-1; CDR3nt: TGTGCCAGTAGTGTGACAGGGAACGCTGAAGCTTTCTTT; CDR3aa: CASSVTGNAEAFF
v_gene: TRBV11-3; d_gene: TRBD2; abundance: few; j_gene: TRBJ2-1; CDR3nt: TGTGCCAGCAGCTTTACTAGCGGGAGCGCATCCAATGAGCAGTTCTTC; CDR3aa: CASSFTSGSASNEQFF
v_gene: TRBV27; d_gene: TRBD1; abundance: NA; j_gene: TRBJ1-6; CDR3nt: TGTGCCAGCAGTCCCTCGGACAGGGCTGACTATAATTCACCCCTCCACTTT; CDR3aa: CASSPSDRADYNSPLHF
v_gene: TRBV25-1; d_gene: NA; abundance: NA; j_gene: TRBJ2-7; CDR3nt: TGTGCCAGCAGTGAATCACGGGTCCCCCACTACGAGCAGTACTTC; CDR3aa: CASSESRVPHYEQYF
v_gene: TRBV20-1; d_gene: NA; abundance: few; j_gene: TRBJ2-5; CDR3nt: TGCAGTGCTAGTCTTATTGAGACCCAGTACTTC; CDR3aa: CSASLIETQYF
v_gene: TRBV11-2; d_gene: NA; abundance: NA; j_gene: TRBJ1-1; CDR3nt: TGTGCCAGCAGCCCGACAGGCCTTCCTGAAGCTTTCTTT; CDR3aa: CASSPTGLPEAFF
v_gene: TRBV6-6; d_gene: TRBD2; abundance: NA; j_gene: TRBJ2-1; CDR3nt: TGTGCCAGCAGTTACTCGACGGGAGGGTACGATGAGCAGTTCTTC; CDR3aa: CASSYSTGGYDEQFF
v_gene: TRBV5-4; d_gene: NA; abundance: NA; j_gene: TRBJ2-3; CDR3nt: TGTGCCAGCAGCTTGCCGGGAGTAATGACAGATACGCAGTATTTT; CDR3aa: CASSLPGVMTDTQYF
v_gene: TRBV5-4; d_gene: TRBD2; abundance: NA; j_gene: TRBJ2-7; CDR3nt: TGTGCCAGCAGCCCGGAACCGGGAGGGATGCGATTGGGCGAGCAGTACTTC; CDR3aa: CASSPEPGGMRLGEQYF
v_gene: TRBV27; d_gene: NA; abundance: few; j_gene: TRBJ2-7; CDR3nt: TGTGCCAGCAGTTTCCCTCCCGACAGTTCCTACGAGCAGTACTTC; CDR3aa: CASSFPPDSSYEQYF
v_gene: TRBV10-3; d_gene: NA; abundance: NA; j_gene: TRBJ2-5; CDR3nt: TGTGCCATCGGAGGGGGTCCCCAAGAGACCCAGTACTTC; CDR3aa: CAIGGGPQETQYF
v_gene: TRBV7-9; d_gene: NA; abundance: NA; j_gene: TRBJ2-7; CDR3nt: TGTGCCAGCAGCTTAGTACCCCAGGGAAGTAACGAGCAGTACTTC; CDR3aa: CASSLVPQGSNEQYF
v_gene: TRBV5-1; d_gene: TRBD2; abundance: NA; j_gene: TRBJ2-1; CDR3nt: TGCGCCAGCAGCTTGGGCCAGCGGGATGGCAATGAGCAGTTCTTC; CDR3aa: CASSLGQRDGNEQFF
v_gene: TRBV7-9; d_gene: NA; abundance: NA; j_gene: TRBJ1-3; CDR3nt: TGTGCCAGCGGGGGCGCCTCTGGAAACACCATATATTTT; CDR3aa: CASGGASGNTIYF
v_gene: TRBV6-6; d_gene: NA; abundance: NA; j_gene: TRBJ1-4; CDR3nt: TGTGCCAGCAGCATCTCTGGGGGCGGCAATGAAAAACTGTTTTTT; CDR3aa: CASSISGGGNEKLFF
v_gene: TRBV4-2; d_gene: NA; abundance: NA; j_gene: TRBJ2-1; CDR3nt: TGTGCCAGCAGCCCCCTCCCTGAGAGCTCCTACAATGAGCAGTTCTTC; CDR3aa: CASSPLPESSYNEQFF
v_gene: TRBV5-1; d_gene: TRBD1; abundance: NA; j_gene: TRBJ2-2; CDR3nt: TGCGCCAGCAGCCACTCGGGACAGGGCTATGGCACCGGGGAGCTGTTTTTT; CDR3aa: CASSHSGQGYGTGELFF
v_gene: TRBV7-2; d_gene: TRBD2; abundance: NA; j_gene: TRBJ2-1; CDR3nt: TGTGCCAGCAGCACTCGACACGGGGGGAATGAGCAGTTCTTC; CDR3aa: CASSTRHGGNEQFF
v_gene: TRBV6-1; d_gene: NA; abundance: NA; j_gene: TRBJ1-3; CDR3nt: TGTGCCAGCAGGGAGAGTGGGGGAAACACCATATATTTT; CDR3aa: CASRESGGNTIYF
v_gene: TRBV6-1; d_gene: TRBD2; abundance: NA; j_gene: TRBJ2-5; CDR3nt: TGTGCCAGCAGTGAAGAGGGCGGACTAGCGGGACAAGAGACCCAGTACTTC; CDR3aa: CASSEEGGLAGQETQYF
v_gene: TRBV28; d_gene: TRBD1; abundance: NA; j_gene: TRBJ1-1; CDR3nt: TGTGCCAGCAGTTTAGATACCCGACAGGGGAACACTGAAGCTTTCTTT; CDR3aa: CASSLDTRQGNTEAFF
v_gene: TRBV30; d_gene: NA; abundance: NA; j_gene: TRBJ1-3; CDR3nt: TGTGCCTGGAGTTCTGTTGGAAACACCATATATTTT; CDR3aa: CAWSSVGNTIYF
v_gene: TRBV28; d_gene: NA; abundance: NA; j_gene: TRBJ1-5; CDR3nt: TGTGCCAGCAGTTTCTTTCTTCGGCCCCAGCATTTT; CDR3aa: CASSFFLRPQHF
v_gene: TRBV7-3; d_gene: NA; abundance: NA; j_gene: TRBJ2-3; CDR3nt: TGTGCCAGCAGCTCTCGGACTAGCACAGATACGCAGTATTTT; CDR3aa: CASSSRTSTDTQYF
v_gene: TRBV7-9; d_gene: TRBD2; abundance: few; j_gene: TRBJ2-7; CDR3nt: TGTGCCAGCAGCTTAGGTGGAGGGAGGGCGGATTACGAGCAGTACTTC; CDR3aa: CASSLGGGRADYEQYF
v_gene: TRBV2; d_gene: TRBD1; abundance: many; j_gene: TRBJ1-4; CDR3nt: TGTGCCAGCAGTGCCGACACCGGGACAGGGGAGAGGTTTTTT; CDR3aa: CASSADTGTGERFF
v_gene: TRBV27; d_gene: NA; abundance: once; j_gene: TRBJ2-3; CDR3nt: TGTGCCAGCAGCCTCGAGGGCTTCGCCACAGATACGCAGTATTTT; CDR3aa: CASSLEGFATDTQYF
v_gene: TRBV28; d_gene: NA; abundance: many; j_gene: TRBJ2-7; CDR3nt: TGTGCCAGCAGGAGACCGGGACTCCTAAGAACCTACGAGCAGTACTTC; CDR3aa: CASRRPGLLRTYEQYF
v_gene: TRBV7-8; d_gene: NA; abundance: NA; j_gene: TRBJ1-3; CDR3nt: TGTGCCAGCAGCTTAATAACAGACTCTGGAAACACCATATATTTT; CDR3aa: CASSLITDSGNTIYF